Listed below are T cell receptor beta chains from one sample, sequenced in a study of blood T cell repertoires in COVID-19. Sequenced by immunoSEQ multiplex PCR; TCRdb stores in-frame clones only, minus some. This table has approximately 120,000 clones, roughly 87% appearing once. Sample: PBMCs or T cells enriched from blood (not recorded which). The receptors were gathered from a man aged 30 to 45 who had recovered from COVID-19. Each CDR3 is given with its conserved first and last residue. A D gene is named only where the DNA matches it firmly. The size of a clone is reported for some rows only, either as once, few or many, or as a class for expanded clones.

>-|TRBV12-5|TRBD1|TRBJ1-4
TGTGCTAGTGGTTTGGGCCGGGACAGCCTTGCAACTAATGAAAAACTGTTTTTT
CASGLGRDSLATNEKLFF
>-|TRBV10-1|-|TRBJ2-5
TGCGCCAGCAACCCTCGAGGAGGGCACCAAGAGACCCAGTACTTC
CASNPRGGHQETQYF
>-|TRBV5-4|-|TRBJ2-3
TGTGCCAGCAGCTTGGGGCAGAGCACAGATACGCAGTATTTT
CASSLGQSTDTQYF
>-|TRBV5-5|-|TRBJ2-3
TGTGCCAGCAGCTTCCAGGACAGTTTCACAGATACGCAGTATTTT
CASSFQDSFTDTQYF
>once|TRBV30|-|TRBJ1-1
TGTGCCTGGAGCCCCCTAAGTCCGAACACTGAAGCTTTCTTT
CAWSPLSPNTEAFF
>-|TRBV6-5|-|TRBJ2-7
TGTGCCAGCTACTCGAGCGCTCTGAAGGACGAGCAGTACTTC
CASYSSALKDEQYF
>-|TRBV19|TRBD2|TRBJ2-3
TGTGCCAGTAGTACCGAGCCGAGAGTGGGGACTAGCGGGGGTGGAGGCACAGATACGCAGTATTTT
CASSTEPRVGTSGGGGTDTQYF
>once|TRBV5-4|-|TRBJ2-7
TGTGCCAGCAGCCTACGGGACATAGTTCCAACTATGCTCTACGAGCAGTACTTC
CASSLRDIVPTMLYEQYF
>-|TRBV5-4|TRBD1|TRBJ1-2
TGTGCCAGCAGCGACGGTTTACAGGGGGCCCTTAGGGGCTACACCTTC
CASSDGLQGALRGYTF
>-|TRBV7-9|-|TRBJ1-1
TGTGCCAGCAGTGTCGGTCCTTTCACTGAAGCTTTCTTT
CASSVGPFTEAFF
>-|TRBV6-4|-|TRBJ1-4
TGTGCCAGCCCTGAGGGTGAAAAACTGTTTTTT
CASPEGEKLFF
>-|TRBV27|-|TRBJ1-6
TGTGCCAGCAGTTTATCGGGCAGGTCCAATTCACCCCTCCACTTT
CASSLSGRSNSPLHF
>-|TRBV9|-|TRBJ1-1
TGTGCCAGCAGCGTAGGGTTTTTGCAGGGCACTGAAGCTTTCTTT
CASSVGFLQGTEAFF
>-|TRBV9|-|TRBJ1-2
TGTGCCAGCAGCGTAGATCCATCGACACATTATGGCTACACCTTC
CASSVDPSTHYGYTF
>-|TRBV5-6|TRBD1|TRBJ1-4
TGTGCCAGCAGCTTGGGGACAGGATTCGAAAAACTGTTTTTT
CASSLGTGFEKLFF
>-|TRBV5-6|TRBD1|TRBJ2-7
TGTGCCAGCAGCGAGGGACAGGTCTCCTACGAGCAGTACTTC
CASSEGQVSYEQYF
>few|TRBV21-1|-|TRBJ1-1
TGTGCCAGCAGCTTACCGGGACAGGAGAACACTGAAGCTTTCTTT
CASSLPGQENTEAFF
>few|TRBV5-1|TRBD1|TRBJ2-2
TGCGCCAGCAGCGAAAGGGGGCGCGGCACCGGGGAGCTGTTTTTT
CASSERGRGTGELFF
>-|TRBV6-5|TRBD1|TRBJ2-1
TGTGCCAGCAGGGACAGGGCTTGGGTCGATGAGCAGTTCTTC
CASRDRAWVDEQFF
>few|TRBV27|-|TRBJ1-3
TGTGCCAGCTCGAGCGTCGGGGCTGGAAACACCATATATTTT
CASSSVGAGNTIYF
>few|TRBV2|TRBD1|TRBJ2-1
TGTGCCAGCAGTGAGCAGGGGGCCTACAATGAGCAGTTCTTC
CASSEQGAYNEQFF
>-|TRBV10-1|TRBD1|TRBJ2-2
TGCGCCAGCAGTGCCGGGACAGGGTCAAGCGGGGAGCTGTTTTTT
CASSAGTGSSGELFF
>-|TRBV9|-|TRBJ1-2
TGTGCCAGCAGCGTAGATTCAGGGGTCTATGGCTACACCTTC
CASSVDSGVYGYTF
>-|TRBV5-6|-|TRBJ2-7
TGTGCCAGTAGGGGTTATGGCGGTAGCTCCTACGAGCAGTACTTC
CASRGYGGSSYEQYF
>once|TRBV7-6|TRBD2|TRBJ2-2
TGTGCCAGCAGCTTAGCGCGGGAGGGCCCCCACACCGGGGAGCTGTTTTTT
CASSLAREGPHTGELFF
>-|TRBV29-1|-|TRBJ2-6
TGCAGCGTTGAAACAGGGTGGGGGGCCAACGTCCTGACTTTC
CSVETGWGANVLTF
>-|TRBV6-4|TRBD1|TRBJ2-3
TGTGCCAGCAGACAGGGGGATACGCAGTATTTT
CASRQGDTQYF
>once|TRBV19|TRBD1|TRBJ2-5
TGTGCCAGCCGACAGGGGGCCGAAGAGACCCAGTACTTC
CASRQGAEETQYF
>-|TRBV30|TRBD2|TRBJ2-2
TGTGCCTGGAGTGTATGGCGGGAGATTAGGCCCACCGGGGAGCTGTTTTTT
CAWSVWREIRPTGELFF
>once|TRBV2|TRBD1|TRBJ2-1
TGTGCCAGCAGTGAAGTAATACGCCTTAGACAGGGATCAGCCTACAATGAGCAGTTCTTC
CASSEVIRLRQGSAYNEQFF
>-|TRBV18|-|TRBJ2-5
TGTGCCAGCTCACCACCTATCGTTCGGGAAAGGGAGACCCAGTACTTC
CASSPPIVRERETQYF
>-|TRBV29-1|-|TRBJ1-4
TGCAGCGTTCGTCCGGGACTTGGTGAAAAACTGTTTTTT
CSVRPGLGEKLFF
>-|TRBV5-5|TRBD1|TRBJ1-2
TGTGCCAGCAGCCCAGGGGGCGCTGGGTATGGCTACACCTTC
CASSPGGAGYGYTF
>-|TRBV29-1|-|TRBJ1-1
TGCAGCGTTGTCACAATGAACACTGAAGCTTTCTTT
CSVVTMNTEAFF
>-|TRBV14|TRBD2|TRBJ2-1
TGTGCCAGCAGCGCCCCGCCCGGGCGGGGGTCCTACAATGAGCAGTTCTTC
CASSAPPGRGSYNEQFF
>-|TRBV19|-|TRBJ2-3
TGTGCCAGTAGTATAGCGGGAGTAGCAGATACGCAGTATTTT
CASSIAGVADTQYF
>-|TRBV18|TRBD1|TRBJ1-5
TGTGCCAGCTCCCCAAACACAGGGGGCGGGGGCGAGCCCCAGCATTTT
CASSPNTGGGGEPQHF
>-|TRBV7-8|-|TRBJ1-3
TGTGCCAGCAGCTTAAGGGTAGCGGGAGTAGGTGGAAACACCATATATTTT
CASSLRVAGVGGNTIYF
>-|TRBV12-3/TRBV12-4|TRBD2|TRBJ2-3
TGTGCCAGCAGTTTTCCGGGAGGAGATACGCAGTATTTT
CASSFPGGDTQYF
>-|TRBV2|-|TRBJ1-4
TGTGCCAGCAGTCAATGGACAGCGGGAAAGGAAAAACTGTTTTTT
CASSQWTAGKEKLFF
>few|TRBV28|-|TRBJ1-1
TGTGCCAGCGTAAACACGAACACTGAAGCTTTCTTT
CASVNTNTEAFF
>-|TRBV5-5|-|TRBJ1-2
TGTGCCAGCAGCGCGGGCCCGAGGGCTAACTATGGCTACACCTTC
CASSAGPRANYGYTF
>-|TRBV10-3|-|TRBJ1-6
TGTGCCATCAGGGGCCGGGACTTGGCTTCACCCCTCCACTTT
CAIRGRDLASPLHF
>-|TRBV2|TRBD1|TRBJ1-5
TGTGCCAGCAGTGAATTGGGACAGGGGCTAGCCTTTAGAAATCAGCCCCAGCATTTT
CASSELGQGLAFRNQPQHF
>-|TRBV5-1|TRBD1|TRBJ1-1
TGCGCCAGCAGCTGGCAGGGGGCGCGAACTGAAGCTTTCTTT
CASSWQGARTEAFF
>-|TRBV11-3|-|TRBJ2-2
TGTGCCAGCAGTTTACTAGGTTTCGGGGAGCTGTTTTTT
CASSLLGFGELFF
>-|TRBV3-1/TRBV3-2|TRBD2|TRBJ2-1
TGTGCCAGCAGCAATAGCGGGAGTTTCTACAATGAGCAGTTCTTC
CASSNSGSFYNEQFF
>-|TRBV29-1|-|TRBJ2-1
TGCAGCGCCGCCAACCGGGAAGGGTCCTACAATGAGCAGTTCTTC
CSAANREGSYNEQFF
>few|TRBV5-4|-|TRBJ1-1
TGTGCCAGCAGGGGAGCAGGGGAGGGCACTGAAGCTTTCTTT
CASRGAGEGTEAFF
>-|TRBV6-5|-|TRBJ1-5
TGTGCCAGCAGTTACTCTCGTGTTAGAAATCAGCCCCAGCATTTT
CASSYSRVRNQPQHF
>-|TRBV11-2|-|TRBJ1-1
TGTGCCAGCAGCCGGGTGGGCACTGAAGCTTTCTTT
CASSRVGTEAFF
>-|TRBV19|-|TRBJ2-1
TGTGCCAGTAGTCTCTCCGACTACTACAATGAGCAGTTCTTC
CASSLSDYYNEQFF
>-|TRBV11-2|TRBD1|TRBJ2-7
TGTGCCAGCAGCCCGGACAGGGGGCTCTACGAGCAGTACTTC
CASSPDRGLYEQYF